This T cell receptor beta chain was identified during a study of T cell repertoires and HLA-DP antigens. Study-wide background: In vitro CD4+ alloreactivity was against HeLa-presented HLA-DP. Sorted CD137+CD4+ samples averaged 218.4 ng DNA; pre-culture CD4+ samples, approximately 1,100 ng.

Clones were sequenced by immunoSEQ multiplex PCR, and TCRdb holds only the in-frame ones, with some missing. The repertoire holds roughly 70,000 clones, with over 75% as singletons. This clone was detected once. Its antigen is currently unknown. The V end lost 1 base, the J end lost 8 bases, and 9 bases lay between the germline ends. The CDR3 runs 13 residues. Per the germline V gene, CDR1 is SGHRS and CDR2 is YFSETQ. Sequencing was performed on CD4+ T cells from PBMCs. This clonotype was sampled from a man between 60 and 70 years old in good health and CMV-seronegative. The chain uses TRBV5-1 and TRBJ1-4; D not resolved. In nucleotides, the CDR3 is TGCGCCAGCAGCTTGTCAACCAGAGAAAAACTGTTTTTT. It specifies CASSLSTREKLFF.